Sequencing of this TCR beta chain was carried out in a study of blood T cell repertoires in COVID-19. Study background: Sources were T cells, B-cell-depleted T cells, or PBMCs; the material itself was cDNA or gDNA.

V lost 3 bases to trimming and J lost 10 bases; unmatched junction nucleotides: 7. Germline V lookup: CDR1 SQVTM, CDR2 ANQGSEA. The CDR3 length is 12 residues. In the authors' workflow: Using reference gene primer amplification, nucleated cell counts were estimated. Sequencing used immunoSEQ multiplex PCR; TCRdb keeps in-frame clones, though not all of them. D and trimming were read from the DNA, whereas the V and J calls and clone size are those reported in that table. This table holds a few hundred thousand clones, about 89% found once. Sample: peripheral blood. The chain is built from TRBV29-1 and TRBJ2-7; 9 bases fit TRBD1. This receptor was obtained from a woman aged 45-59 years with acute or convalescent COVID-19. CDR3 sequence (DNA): TGCAGCGTTGAGGGGGACAGGGATGCTCAGTACTTC. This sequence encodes CSVEGDRDAQYF.